The following is a T cell receptor (beta chain) sequence with its context. The antigen is undetermined. Trimming cost V 2 bases and J 4 bases; bases outside gene matches: 6. CDR3 length equals 15 residues. Per germline, CDR1 WNHNN and CDR2 SYGVQD (reference sequence). The data stem from a study of cytomegalovirus exposure and HLA in healthy donors. As for the study in general: Among roughly 180 million T cells, an earlier analysis found around 100 million unique TCR beta sequences.

Study observations and caveats: Presence/absence analyses supposed approximately even sequencing depth among donors. A later analysis reportedly found that, within productive TCRs, an Asian-associated ancestry cluster had fewer N-insertions than the mean observed across the approximately 600 donors. Earlier analysis found most TCR beta V segments productive about 90% or about 30% of the time.

The primer mix had 60 Vbeta and 13 Jbeta primers. Here immunoSEQ multiplex PCR was the method, and the copy in TCRdb shows in-frame clones only, minus some. The data contain tens of thousands of clones, approximately 70% of them singletons. The clonotype originates from a woman between 45 and 60 years old in good health and CMV-seropositive. What was sequenced was PBMCs. The chain has TRBV10-1 and TRBJ2-7; 9 bases line up with TRBD1. This CDR3 reads CASSETGTGKYEQYF. The CDR3 DNA sequence: TGCGCCAGCAGTGAGACCGGGACAGGGAAGTACGAGCAGTACTTC.